The entry below gives a single TCR beta chain sequence along with its context. Survey-level TCR beta sequencing used the immunoSEQ assay. Libraries were prepared by immunoSEQ multiplex PCR; TCRdb keeps only in-frame clonotypes and omits some of them. Among around 49,000 clones, more than 80% were seen once, and the ten largest hold roughly 10%. The V and J ends lost 0 bases and 3 bases, in that order; junction bases with no gene match: 5. Germline V gene sequence: CDR1 MNHEY, CDR2 SVGAGI. The CDR3 extends over 15 amino acids. The sequence was obtained from a man aged 40-49 years with rheumatoid arthritis. Sequenced material: PBMCs. The rearrangement uses TRBV6-5 and TRBJ2-7, with TRBD1 matching 7 bases. Here the CDR3 reads CASSYSMDRSYEQYF. The CDR3 bases are TGTGCCAGCAGTTACTCCATGGACAGGAGCTACGAGCAGTACTTC.